The clone carrying this T cell receptor beta chain occurred once. These data are taken from a study of cytomegalovirus exposure and HLA in healthy donors. Researchers ran the PCR with 60 Vbeta and 13 Jbeta primers. Produced via immunoSEQ multiplex PCR; TCRdb's table is partial and in-frame only. Of 190,000 or so clones detected, around 86% appear once; the ten largest clones hold 5.5% to 7.5%. This sequence was found in a woman aged 50 to 60 in good health and CMV-seropositive. Sequencing used PBMCs.

In nucleotides, the CDR3 is TGCGCCAGCCAAAACAGGGGAAAGAAGCAGTACTTC. This translates into CASQNRGKKQYF. The chain carries TRBV23-1 and TRBJ2-7; 7 positions match TRBD1. TRBV23-1 is assigned to the ORF class and has an uncertain function. This CDR3 has 12 amino acids. The trim removed 8 bases at V and 8 bases at J, leaving 9 bases unmatched.